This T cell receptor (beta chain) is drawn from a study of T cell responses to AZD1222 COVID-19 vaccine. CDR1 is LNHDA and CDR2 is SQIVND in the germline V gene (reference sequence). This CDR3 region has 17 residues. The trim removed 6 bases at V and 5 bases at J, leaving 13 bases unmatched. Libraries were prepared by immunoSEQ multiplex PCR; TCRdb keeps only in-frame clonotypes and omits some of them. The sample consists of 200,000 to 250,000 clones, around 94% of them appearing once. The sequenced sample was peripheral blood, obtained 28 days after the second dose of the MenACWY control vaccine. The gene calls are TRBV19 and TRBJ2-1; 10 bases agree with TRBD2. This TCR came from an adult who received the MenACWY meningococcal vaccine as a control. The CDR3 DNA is TGTGCCAGTAGCCAACGTTCTAGCGGGGGAAGAGACAATGAGCAGTTCTTC. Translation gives CASSQRSSGGRDNEQFF.